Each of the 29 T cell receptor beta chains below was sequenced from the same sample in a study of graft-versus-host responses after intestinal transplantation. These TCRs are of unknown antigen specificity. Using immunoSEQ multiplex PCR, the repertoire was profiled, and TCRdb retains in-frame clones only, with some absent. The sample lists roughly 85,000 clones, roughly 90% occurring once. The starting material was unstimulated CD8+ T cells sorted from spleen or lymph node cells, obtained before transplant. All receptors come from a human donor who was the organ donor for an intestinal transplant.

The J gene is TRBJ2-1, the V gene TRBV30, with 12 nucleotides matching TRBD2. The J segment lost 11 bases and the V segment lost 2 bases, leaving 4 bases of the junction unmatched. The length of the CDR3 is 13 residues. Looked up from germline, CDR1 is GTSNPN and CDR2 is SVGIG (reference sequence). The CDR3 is CAWSPLAGGQQFF. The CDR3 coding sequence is TGTGCCTGGAGTCCCCTAGCGGGAGGGCAGCAGTTCTTC. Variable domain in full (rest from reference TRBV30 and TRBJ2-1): SQTIHQWPATLVQPVGSPLSLECTVEGTSNPNLYWYRQAAGRGLQLLFYSVGIGQISSEVPQNLSASRPQDRQFILSSKKLLLSDSGFYLCAWSPLAGGQQFFGPGTRLTVL.

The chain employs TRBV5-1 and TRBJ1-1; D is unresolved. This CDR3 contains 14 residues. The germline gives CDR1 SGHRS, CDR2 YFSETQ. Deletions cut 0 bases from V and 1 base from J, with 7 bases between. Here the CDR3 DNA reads TGCGCCAGCAGCTTGGAAGGCGCGAACACTGAAGCTTTCTTT. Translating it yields CASSLEGANTEAFF.

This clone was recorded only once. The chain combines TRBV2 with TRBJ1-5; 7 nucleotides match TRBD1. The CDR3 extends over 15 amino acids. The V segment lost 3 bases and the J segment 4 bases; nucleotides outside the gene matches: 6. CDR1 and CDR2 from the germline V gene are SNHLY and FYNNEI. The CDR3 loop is CASSDGTVKNQPQHF. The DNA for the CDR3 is TGTGCCAGCAGTGACGGGACAGTGAAAAATCAGCCCCAGCATTTT.

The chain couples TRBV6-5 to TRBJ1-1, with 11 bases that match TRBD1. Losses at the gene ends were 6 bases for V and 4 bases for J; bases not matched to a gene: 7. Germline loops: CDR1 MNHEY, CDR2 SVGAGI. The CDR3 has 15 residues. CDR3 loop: CASSWTGGGSTEAFF. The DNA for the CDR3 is TGTGCCAGCAGCTGGACAGGGGGCGGAAGCACTGAAGCTTTCTTT.

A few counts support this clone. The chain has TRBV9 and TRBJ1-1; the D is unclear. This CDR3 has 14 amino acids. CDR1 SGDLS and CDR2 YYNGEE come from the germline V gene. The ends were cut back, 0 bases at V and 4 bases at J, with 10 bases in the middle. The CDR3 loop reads CASSVDTAFTEAFF. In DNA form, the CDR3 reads TGTGCCAGCAGCGTAGACACGGCGTTCACTGAAGCTTTCTTT.

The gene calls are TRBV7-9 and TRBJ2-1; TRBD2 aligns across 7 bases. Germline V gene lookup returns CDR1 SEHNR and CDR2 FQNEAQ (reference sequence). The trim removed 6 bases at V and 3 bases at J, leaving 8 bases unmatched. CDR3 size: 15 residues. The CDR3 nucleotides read TGTGCCAGCAGGGAGTGGGGCGGGGGCTACAATGAGCAGTTCTTC. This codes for CASREWGGGYNEQFF.

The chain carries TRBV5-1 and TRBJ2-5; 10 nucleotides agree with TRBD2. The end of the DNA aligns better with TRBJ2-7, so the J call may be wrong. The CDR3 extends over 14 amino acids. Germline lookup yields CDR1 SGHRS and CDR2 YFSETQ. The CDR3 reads CASSSSGSYYEQYF. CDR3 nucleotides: TGCGCCAGCAGTTCTAGCGGGAGCTACTACGAGCAGTACTTC.

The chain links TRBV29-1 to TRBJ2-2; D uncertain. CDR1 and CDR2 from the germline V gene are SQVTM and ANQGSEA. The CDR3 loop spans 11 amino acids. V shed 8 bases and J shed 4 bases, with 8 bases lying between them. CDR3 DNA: TGCAGCTTTACTGTCACCGGGGAGCTGTTTTTT. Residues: CSFTVTGELFF.

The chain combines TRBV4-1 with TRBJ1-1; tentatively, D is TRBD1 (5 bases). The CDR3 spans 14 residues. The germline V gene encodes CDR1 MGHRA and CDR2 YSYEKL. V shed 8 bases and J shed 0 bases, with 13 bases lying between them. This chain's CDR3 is CASGLTEMNTEAFF. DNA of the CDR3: TGCGCCAGCGGACTGACAGAAATGAACACTGAAGCTTTCTTT.

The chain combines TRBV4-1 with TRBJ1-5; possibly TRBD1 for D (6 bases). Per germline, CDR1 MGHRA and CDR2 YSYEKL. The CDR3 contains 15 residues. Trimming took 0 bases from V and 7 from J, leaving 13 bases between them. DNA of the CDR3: TGCGCCAGCAGCCAAGATCATACAGGGTCACAGCCCCAGCATTTT. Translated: CASSQDHTGSQPQHF.

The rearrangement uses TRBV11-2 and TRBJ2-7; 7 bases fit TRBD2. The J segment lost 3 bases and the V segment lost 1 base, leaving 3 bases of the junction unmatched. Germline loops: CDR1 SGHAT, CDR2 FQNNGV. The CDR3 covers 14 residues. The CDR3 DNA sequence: TGTGCCAGCAGCTTAGGGACTAGAGGCTACGAGCAGTACTTC. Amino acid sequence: CASSLGTRGYEQYF.

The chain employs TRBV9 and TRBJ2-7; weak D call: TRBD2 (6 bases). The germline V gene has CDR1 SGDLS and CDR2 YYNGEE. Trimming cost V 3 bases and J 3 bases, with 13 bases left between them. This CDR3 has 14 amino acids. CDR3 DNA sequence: TGTGCCAGCAGCGCCATAGGGGACTTCTACGAGCAGTACTTC. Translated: CASSAIGDFYEQYF. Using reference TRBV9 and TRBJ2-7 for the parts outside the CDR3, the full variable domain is DSGVTQTPKHLITATGQRVTLRCSPRSGDLSVYWYQQSLDQGLQFLIQYYNGEERAKGNILERFSAQQFPDLHSELNLSSLELGDSALYFCASSAIGDFYEQYFGPGTRLTVT.

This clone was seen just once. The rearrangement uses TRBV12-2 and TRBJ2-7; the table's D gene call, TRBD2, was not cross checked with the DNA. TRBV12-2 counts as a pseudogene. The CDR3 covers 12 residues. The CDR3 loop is CASPTCAREQYF. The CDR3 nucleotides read TGTGCAAGTCCCACCTGCGCGCGGGAGCAGTACTTC.

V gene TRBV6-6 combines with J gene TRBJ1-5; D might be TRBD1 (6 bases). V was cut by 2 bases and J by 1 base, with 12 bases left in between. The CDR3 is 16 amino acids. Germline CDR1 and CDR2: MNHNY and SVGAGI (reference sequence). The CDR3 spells CASSYQRGTSNQPQHF. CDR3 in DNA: TGTGCCAGCAGTTACCAACGGGGGACAAGCAATCAGCCCCAGCATTTT.

Here the CDR3 reads CASSSGLVSEQFF. The CDR3 region has the DNA TGTGCCAGCAGTTCGGGACTAGTCAGTGAGCAGTTCTTC. The genes are TRBV5-4 and TRBJ2-1; the match to TRBD2 covers 8 bases. There are 13 residues in the CDR3. The germline CDR1 and CDR2 sequences are SGHNT and YYREEE (reference sequence). V was pared by 5 bases and J by 9 bases, with 7 bases of the junction left unmatched.

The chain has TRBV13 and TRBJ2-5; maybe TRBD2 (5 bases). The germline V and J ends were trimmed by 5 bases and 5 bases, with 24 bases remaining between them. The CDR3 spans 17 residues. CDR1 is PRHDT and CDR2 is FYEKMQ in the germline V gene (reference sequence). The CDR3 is CASSHAEAAVGVETQYF. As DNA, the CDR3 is TGTGCCAGCAGCCACGCGGAGGCGGCCGTGGGAGTTGAGACCCAGTACTTC.

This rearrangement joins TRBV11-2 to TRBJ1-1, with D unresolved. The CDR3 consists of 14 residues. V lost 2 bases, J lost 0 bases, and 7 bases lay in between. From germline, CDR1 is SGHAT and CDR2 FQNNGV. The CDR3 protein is CASSLLRMNTEAFF. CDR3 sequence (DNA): TGTGCCAGCAGCTTACTCAGAATGAACACTGAAGCTTTCTTT.

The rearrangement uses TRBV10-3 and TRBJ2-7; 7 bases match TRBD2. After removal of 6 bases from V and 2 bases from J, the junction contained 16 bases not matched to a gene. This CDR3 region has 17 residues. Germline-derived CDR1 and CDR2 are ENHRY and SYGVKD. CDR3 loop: CAISHPRERGSTYEQYF. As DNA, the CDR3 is TGTGCCATCAGCCACCCTAGGGAGCGGGGATCTACCTACGAGCAGTACTTC.

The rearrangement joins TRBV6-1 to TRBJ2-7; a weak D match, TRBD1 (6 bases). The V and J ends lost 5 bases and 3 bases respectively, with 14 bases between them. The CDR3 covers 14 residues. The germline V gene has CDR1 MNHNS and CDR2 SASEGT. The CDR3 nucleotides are TGTGCCAGCAGTCTTCGGACAGCTTTCTACGAGCAGTACTTC. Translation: CASSLRTAFYEQYF.

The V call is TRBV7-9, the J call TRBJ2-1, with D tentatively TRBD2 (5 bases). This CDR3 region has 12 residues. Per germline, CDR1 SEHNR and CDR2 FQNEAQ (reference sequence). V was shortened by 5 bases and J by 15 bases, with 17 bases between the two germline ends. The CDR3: CASSRGRGKPFF. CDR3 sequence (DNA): TGTGCCAGCAGCCGTGGTCGGGGAAAGCCGTTCTTC.

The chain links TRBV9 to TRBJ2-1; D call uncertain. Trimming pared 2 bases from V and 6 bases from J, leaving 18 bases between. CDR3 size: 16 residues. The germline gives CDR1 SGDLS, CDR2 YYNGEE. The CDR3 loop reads CASSVLPAAPGNEQFF. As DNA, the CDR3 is TGTGCCAGCAGCGTCCTGCCAGCTGCTCCGGGCAATGAGCAGTTCTTC.

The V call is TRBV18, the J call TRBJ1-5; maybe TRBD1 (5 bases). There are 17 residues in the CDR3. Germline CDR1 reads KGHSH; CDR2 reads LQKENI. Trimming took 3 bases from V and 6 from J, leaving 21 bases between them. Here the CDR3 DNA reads TGTGCCAGCTCACCGATACGGGACCAGGATGGGAGTCAGCCCCAGCATTTT. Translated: CASSPIRDQDGSQPQHF. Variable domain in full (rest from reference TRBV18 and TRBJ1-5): NAGVMQNPRHLVRRRGQEARLRCSPMKGHSHVYWYRQLPEEGLKFMVYLQKENIIDESGMPKERFSAEFPKEGPSILRIQQVVRGDSAAYFCASSPIRDQDGSQPQHFGDGTRLSIL.

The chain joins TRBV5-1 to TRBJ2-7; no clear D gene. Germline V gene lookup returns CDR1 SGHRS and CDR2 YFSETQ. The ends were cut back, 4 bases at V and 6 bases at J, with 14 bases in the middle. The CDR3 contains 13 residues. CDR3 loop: CASSPRPEVEQYF. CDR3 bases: TGCGCCAGCAGCCCTCGACCAGAGGTCGAGCAGTACTTC.

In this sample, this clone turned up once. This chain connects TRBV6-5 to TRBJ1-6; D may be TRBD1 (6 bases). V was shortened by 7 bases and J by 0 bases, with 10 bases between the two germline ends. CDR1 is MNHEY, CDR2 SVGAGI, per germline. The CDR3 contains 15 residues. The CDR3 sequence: CASNDRPSYNSPLHF. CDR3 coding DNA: TGTGCCAGCAATGACAGGCCCTCCTATAATTCACCCCTCCACTTT.

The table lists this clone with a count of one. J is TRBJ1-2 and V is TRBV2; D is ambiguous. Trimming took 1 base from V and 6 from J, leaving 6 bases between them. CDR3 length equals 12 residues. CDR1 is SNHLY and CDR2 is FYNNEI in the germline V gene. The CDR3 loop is CASSEVVNGYTF. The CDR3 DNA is TGTGCCAGCAGTGAAGTGGTAAATGGCTACACCTTC.

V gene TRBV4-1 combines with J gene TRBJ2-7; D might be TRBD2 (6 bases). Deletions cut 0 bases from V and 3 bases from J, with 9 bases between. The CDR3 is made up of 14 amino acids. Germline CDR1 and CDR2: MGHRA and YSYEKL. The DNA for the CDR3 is TGCGCCAGCAGCCAAGAGGGGGGTAACTACGAGCAGTACTTC. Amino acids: CASSQEGGNYEQYF.

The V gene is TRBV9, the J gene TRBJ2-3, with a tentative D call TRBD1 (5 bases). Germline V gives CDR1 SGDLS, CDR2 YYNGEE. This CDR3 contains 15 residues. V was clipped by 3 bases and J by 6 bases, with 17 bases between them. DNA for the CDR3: TGTGCCAGCAGCGGGTTGCGGCAGGGAAGGGATACGCAGTATTTT. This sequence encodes CASSGLRQGRDTQYF.

The CDR3 DNA reads TGTGCCAGCAGCTCCAGTTTGTACGAGCAGTACTTC. Translation gives CASSSSLYEQYF. The V gene is TRBV11-2, the J gene TRBJ2-5; D unclear. The tail of the sequence fits TRBJ2-7 better, so the J call may be wrong. The V gene's germline CDR1 is SGHAT and CDR2 FQNNGV. This CDR3 has 12 residues.

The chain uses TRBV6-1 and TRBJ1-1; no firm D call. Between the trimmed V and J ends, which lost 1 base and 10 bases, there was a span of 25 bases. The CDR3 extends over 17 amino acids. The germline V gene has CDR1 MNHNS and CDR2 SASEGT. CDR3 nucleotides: TGTGCCAGCAGTGAAGTTTTAACATGGCGGCAGGTGACCAGAGCTTTCTTT. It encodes CASSEVLTWRQVTRAFF.